Each of the 14 T cell receptor beta chains below was sequenced from the same sample in a study of blood T cell repertoires in COVID-19. The protocol was immunoSEQ multiplex PCR, while the TCRdb copy is restricted to in-frame clones and leaves out a portion. The repertoire holds about 230,000 clones, with 88% as singletons. Sequenced: peripheral blood. The receptor set was obtained from a woman aged 55-69 years with acute or convalescent COVID-19.

This clone appeared once. This sequence joins TRBV4-1 and TRBJ1-3; 7 bases align to TRBD1. The V and J ends lost 0 bases and 2 bases, in that order; junction bases with no gene match: 10. CDR1 and CDR2 (germline): MGHRA, YSYEKL. The CDR3 runs 18 residues. The CDR3 loop reads CASSQDIPKGATGNTIYF. As DNA, the CDR3 is TGCGCCAGCAGCCAAGATATACCAAAGGGGGCAACTGGAAACACCATATATTTT.

This clone has a single count. V usage is TRBV7-9 and J usage is TRBJ2-5, with D tentatively TRBD2 (5 bases). CDR3 length: 16 residues. Germline V gene sequence: CDR1 SEHNR, CDR2 FQNEAQ (reference sequence). The germline V and J ends were trimmed by 8 bases and 2 bases, with 21 bases remaining between them. This CDR3 is CASRAGREVRQETQYF. In DNA form, the CDR3 reads TGTGCCAGCCGAGCCGGACGGGAAGTAAGACAAGAGACCCAGTACTTC.

Here the CDR3 reads CASRGTVGTNEQFF. In nucleotides, the CDR3 is TGTGCCAGCAGGGGGACAGTCGGCACTAATGAGCAGTTCTTC. The chain links TRBV27 to TRBJ2-1; 7 positions match TRBD1. The V and J ends lost 6 bases and 7 bases, in that order; junction bases with no gene match: 9. The CDR3 extends over 14 amino acids. Looked up from germline, CDR1 is MNHEY and CDR2 is SMNVEV (reference sequence).

The chain employs TRBV29-1 and TRBJ2-7; TRBD1 is a possible D gene (6 bases). Germline V gives CDR1 SQVTM, CDR2 ANQGSEA. The CDR3 has 14 amino acids. Trimming took 5 bases from V and 3 from J, leaving 17 bases between them. CDR3 bases: TGCAGCGTTAAGACAGGCGCGGTAGGCTACGAGCAGTACTTC. Encoded protein: CSVKTGAVGYEQYF.

The rearrangement links TRBV7-3 to TRBJ2-2; TRBD1 matches at 7 bases. V dropped 4 bases and J dropped 3; count of bases not matched to a gene: 8. Germline values: CDR1 SGHTA, CDR2 FQGTGA. The CDR3 covers 16 residues. The CDR3 nucleotides read TGTGCCAGCAGCTGGGGTTCGGGGACAGACACCGGGGAGCTGTTTTTT. It encodes CASSWGSGTDTGELFF.

This clone was found a few times. The J gene is TRBJ1-2, the V gene TRBV30; 8 bases agree with TRBD1. Losses at the gene ends were 4 bases for V and 8 bases for J; bases not matched to a gene: 6. Germline CDR1 is GTSNPN and CDR2 is SVGIG (reference sequence). The CDR3 has 12 amino acids. CDR3 sequence: CAWTRQGRGYTF. CDR3 in DNA: TGTGCCTGGACCCGACAGGGGAGAGGCTACACCTTC.

This rearrangement joins TRBV7-2 to TRBJ1-2; 12 nucleotides align to TRBD1. This CDR3 has 17 amino acids. Trimming removed 0 bases from V and 5 bases from J; junction bases left unmatched: 7. Germline V gives CDR1 SGHTA, CDR2 FQGNSA. The CDR3 loop reads CASSLAVGDRGLYGYTF. The CDR3 DNA is TGTGCCAGCAGCTTAGCTGTGGGGGACAGGGGGCTGTATGGCTACACCTTC.

The chain joins TRBV7-6 to TRBJ2-7; a possible D gene is TRBD1 (6 bases). Germline loops: CDR1 SGHVS, CDR2 FNYEAQ. V was shortened by 5 bases and J by 2 bases, with 16 bases between the two germline ends. The CDR3 extends over 15 amino acids. CDR3 amino acids: CASSHTGNPAYEQYF. The CDR3 DNA is TGTGCCAGCAGCCACACAGGGAATCCCGCCTACGAGCAGTACTTC.

The chain employs TRBV5-5 and TRBJ2-3; 11 nucleotides line up with TRBD2. The germline V gene encodes CDR1 SGHKS and CDR2 YYEKEE (reference sequence). The CDR3 length is 17 residues. J gave up 3 bases and V 0 bases, and 6 bases lay outside the gene matches. The CDR3 is CASSLGTGTSGTDTQYF. CDR3 DNA sequence: TGTGCCAGCAGCTTGGGGACCGGGACTAGCGGAACAGATACGCAGTATTTT.

This chain links TRBV6-6 with TRBJ1-5, with 11 bases that match TRBD1. Germline values: CDR1 MNHNY, CDR2 SVGAGI (reference sequence). The CDR3 contains 14 residues. Trimming cost V 6 bases and J 6 bases; bases outside gene matches: 4. The CDR3 coding sequence is TGTGCCAGCAGGGGACAGGGGGGGACTCAGCCCCAGCATTTT. It yields the protein CASRGQGGTQPQHF.

This chain connects TRBV2 to TRBJ1-2; TRBD1 is a possible D gene (5 bases). The V gene lost 2 bases and the J gene lost 5 bases, with 12 bases spanning the gap. Germline V gives CDR1 SNHLY, CDR2 FYNNEI. The CDR3 spans 14 residues. The CDR3 spells CASSELQGKYGYTF. The CDR3 DNA sequence: TGTGCCAGCAGTGAACTTCAGGGAAAGTATGGCTACACCTTC.

This chain joins TRBV4-1 and TRBJ2-7; TRBD1 agrees at 8 bases. V gave up 4 bases and J gave up 3 bases; unmatched junction bases: 5. The CDR3 totals 14 residues. In germline, CDR1 is MGHRA, CDR2 YSYEKL. Written as DNA, the CDR3 is TGCGCCAGCAGCCCAGGACAGGGACACTACGAGCAGTACTTC. It yields the protein CASSPGQGHYEQYF.

The V and J genes are TRBV5-4 and TRBJ2-5; 8 bases line up with TRBD1. V lost 3 bases, J lost 3 bases, and 19 bases stayed unmatched. CDR3 length equals 19 residues. Germline lookup yields CDR1 SGHNT and CDR2 YYREEE (reference sequence). This CDR3 reads CASSSRPRTGLKREETQYF. The CDR3 nucleotides are TGTGCCAGCAGCTCACGACCCCGGACAGGGCTAAAAAGGGAAGAGACCCAGTACTTC.

This chain joins TRBV13 and TRBJ1-4; D is possibly TRBD1 (5 bases). The CDR3 runs 15 residues. In germline, CDR1 is PRHDT, CDR2 FYEKMQ (reference sequence). Trimming cost V 5 bases and J 7 bases, with 17 bases left between them. The CDR3 region has the DNA TGTGCCAGCAGCCCCCGGCGGGGGGGGAGTGAAAAACTGTTTTTT. This codes for CASSPRRGGSEKLFF.